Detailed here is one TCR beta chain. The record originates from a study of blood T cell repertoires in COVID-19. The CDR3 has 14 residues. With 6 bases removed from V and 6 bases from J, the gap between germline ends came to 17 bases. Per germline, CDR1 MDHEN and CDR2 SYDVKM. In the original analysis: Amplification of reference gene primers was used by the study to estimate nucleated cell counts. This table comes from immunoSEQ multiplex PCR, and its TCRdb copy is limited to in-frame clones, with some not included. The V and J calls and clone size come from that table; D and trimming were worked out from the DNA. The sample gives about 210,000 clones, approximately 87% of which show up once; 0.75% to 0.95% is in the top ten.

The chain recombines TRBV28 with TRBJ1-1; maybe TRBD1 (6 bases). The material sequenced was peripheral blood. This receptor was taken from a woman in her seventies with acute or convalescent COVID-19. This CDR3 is CASRRKQGRAEAFF. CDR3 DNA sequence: TGTGCCAGCAGACGAAAACAGGGCCGGGCTGAAGCTTTCTTT.